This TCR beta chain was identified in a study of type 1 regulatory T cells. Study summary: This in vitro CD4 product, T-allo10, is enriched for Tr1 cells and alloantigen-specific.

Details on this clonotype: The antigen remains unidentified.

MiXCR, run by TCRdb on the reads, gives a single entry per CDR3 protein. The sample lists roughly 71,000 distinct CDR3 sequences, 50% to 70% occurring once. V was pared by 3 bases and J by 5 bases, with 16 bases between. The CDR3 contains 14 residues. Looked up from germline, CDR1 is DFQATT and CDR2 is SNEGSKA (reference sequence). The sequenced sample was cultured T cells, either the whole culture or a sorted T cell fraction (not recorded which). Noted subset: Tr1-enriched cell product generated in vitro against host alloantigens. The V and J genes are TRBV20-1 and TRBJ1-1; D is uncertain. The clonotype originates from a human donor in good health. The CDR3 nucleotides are TGCAGTGCTAGTCAGACCCGGCCCACGACTGAAGCTTTCTTT. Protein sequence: CSASQTRPTTEAFF.